The 8 T cell receptor beta chains listed next were all sequenced from one sample in a study of shared clonotypes between healthy human individuals. Measured with immunoSEQ multiplex PCR; TCRdb has only the in-frame clones, and not every one. In the table there are fewer than 2.5 million clones, over 85% of which are singletons. Sample: naive CD4+ T cells from PBMCs. The subset was: CD45RA+ positively selected. The receptors were sampled from a man between 18 and 35 years old in good health. Some clones in this sample may be carry-over from other donors' samples.

This sequence joins TRBV7-9 and TRBJ1-1, with D hard to call. V lost 4 bases, J lost 5 bases, and 14 bases lay in between. The length of the CDR3 is 14 residues. In germline, CDR1 is SEHNR, CDR2 FQNEAQ (reference sequence). The CDR3 protein is CASSSRTIWTEAFF. CDR3 nucleotide sequence: TGTGCCAGCAGCTCTCGGACTATATGGACTGAAGCTTTCTTT.

The V call is TRBV7-9, the J call TRBJ2-3; possible D gene TRBD1, 6 bases. Trimming left V 4 bases short and J 3 bases short, with 8 bases between. The germline V gene has CDR1 SEHNR and CDR2 FQNEAQ (reference sequence). The CDR3 length is 13 residues. The DNA for the CDR3 is TGTGCCAGCAGCTCCGGACAGACAGATACGCAGTATTTT. Translation: CASSSGQTDTQYF.

The CDR3 nucleotides are TGCAGCGTTCAGACAATCAGCAATCAGCCCCAGCATTTT. This codes for CSVQTISNQPQHF. The chain couples TRBV29-1 to TRBJ1-5, with D uncertain. Trimming cost V 5 bases and J 1 base, with 9 bases left between them. Germline loops: CDR1 SQVTM, CDR2 ANQGSEA. The CDR3 loop spans 13 amino acids.

The rearrangement links TRBV28 to TRBJ1-5; D ambiguous. Germline V CDR1 and CDR2: MDHEN, SYDVKM. This CDR3 is 15 amino acids long. V was pared by 5 bases and J by 1 base, with 12 bases between. The CDR3 bases are TGTGCCAGCAGTCCCCTGGGCGCGAGCAATCAGCCCCAGCATTTT. Amino acids: CASSPLGASNQPQHF.

A note on this clone: This is likely a read error, given that the CDR3 carries no conserved phenylalanine or tryptophan at its end. The DNA is omitted, as the CDR3 cannot be located on it reliably, and the CDR3 follows TCRdb's listing. This chain uses TRBV11-2 with TRBJ2-3; the D call TRBD1 from the table was never checked on the DNA. The CDR3 spans 14 residues, counting both ends. CDR1 and CDR2 from the germline V gene are SGHAT and FQNNGV. The CDR3 sequence is CASSLDMAGGRIRV.

As to this clone: The same CDR3 can be traced to other DNA sequences in this sample. This sequence joins TRBV2 and TRBJ2-7, with unresolved D. V shed 2 bases and J shed 4 bases, with 6 bases lying between them. The germline V gene has CDR1 SNHLY and CDR2 FYNNEI. The CDR3 spans 12 residues. The CDR3 loop reads CASSEIVYEQYF. The CDR3 coding sequence is TGTGCCAGCAGTGAAATAGTATACGAGCAGTACTTC.

As to this clone: Other DNA sequences of this sample code for an identical CDR3. The V gene is TRBV29-1, the J gene TRBJ2-1; D may be TRBD2 (5 bases). The germline gives CDR1 SQVTM, CDR2 ANQGSEA. This CDR3 region has 14 residues. Trimming took off 5 bases at V and 0 bases at J, with 11 bases between the two ends. The CDR3 DNA reads TGCAGCGTTCCCCGTCGGGGCTCCTACAATGAGCAGTTCTTC. Its translation: CSVPRRGSYNEQFF.

The chain is built from TRBV7-9 and TRBJ2-2; 9 bases are a match to TRBD1. The CDR3 runs to 15 residues. The V gene end was trimmed by 5 bases and the J gene end by 5 bases; junction bases not matched to a gene: 6. Per the germline V gene, CDR1 is SEHNR and CDR2 is FQNEAQ (reference sequence). CDR3 residues: CASSLGTGRTGELFF. In DNA, the CDR3 is TGTGCCAGCAGCCTTGGGACAGGGCGGACCGGGGAGCTGTTTTTT.